The clone carrying this TCR beta chain is a singleton in its sample. What it recognizes is unknown. Sequencing used immunoSEQ v3.0 at survey level. Data came from immunoSEQ multiplex PCR; TCRdb stores just in-frame clones and leaves some out. The data show approximately 24,000 clones, with about 90% seen just once and around 5.6% held by the top ten. Two or more post-ART PBMC samples, plus at least one pre-ART sample, were available for each donor. These data belong to a study of long-term antiretroviral therapy in people with HIV. General study results and limits: The data indicate that diversity increased after ART but remained below transplant donor controls.

Germline assignment: CDR1 MNHNS and CDR2 SASEGT. The V gene end was trimmed by 4 bases and the J gene end by 4 bases; junction bases not matched to a gene: 3. CDR3 length: 13 residues. This material consisted of unsorted PBMCs, taken about 4.5 years after starting antiretroviral therapy. This receptor was identified in a man aged 25 to 45 with HIV. J is TRBJ1-1 and V is TRBV6-1, with 7 positions matching TRBD1. CDR3 loop: CASSAQGFTEAFF. The CDR3 DNA sequence: TGTGCCAGCAGTGCACAGGGGTTCACTGAAGCTTTCTTT.